The source of this T cell receptor (beta chain) is a study of regulatory T cells in long-lasting Graves disease. The study, taken as a whole, reports: Thyroid tissue went unexamined; only peripheral blood was analyzed.

The CDR3 consists of 15 residues. Looked up from germline, CDR1 is SGHAT and CDR2 is FQDESV (reference sequence). V was trimmed by 6 bases and J by 0 bases, leaving 15 bases between them. Time point indicated: newly diagnosed GD, antithyroid drugs for less than 3 months. PBMCs were the source of the RNA used for TCR sequencing. The sample holds many counts of this clonotype. What it binds is not known. HTBI primers from iRepertoire and Arm-PCR of CDR3 regions yielded the TCR beta libraries. MiXCR, run by TCRdb on the multiplex PCR reads, gives a single entry per CDR3 protein. The repertoire holds roughly 500,000 distinct CDR3 sequences, with roughly 13% as singletons. A further study also used this sample, focusing on T cells in Graves' hyperthyroidism and ophthalmopathy.

The chain links TRBV11-1 to TRBJ2-7; D is perhaps TRBD1 or TRBD2 (5 bases each). The specimen comprised peripheral blood mononuclear cells (PBMCs), sampled at new diagnosis, from a patient treated with antithyroid drugs. This clonotype was sampled from a man aged 25-45 years with Graves disease. The CDR3 coding sequence is TGTGCCAGCAGGCCCAGGGCGGGCTTCTCCTACGAGCAGTACTTC. It specifies CASRPRAGFSYEQYF. Looking up the rest from reference TRBV11-1 and TRBJ2-7 gives the full variable domain: EAEVAQSPRYKITEKSQAVAFWCDPISGHATLYWYRQILGQGPELLVQFQDESVVDDSQLPKDRFSAERLKGVDSTLKIQPAELGDSAMYLCASRPRAGFSYEQYFGPGTRLTVT.